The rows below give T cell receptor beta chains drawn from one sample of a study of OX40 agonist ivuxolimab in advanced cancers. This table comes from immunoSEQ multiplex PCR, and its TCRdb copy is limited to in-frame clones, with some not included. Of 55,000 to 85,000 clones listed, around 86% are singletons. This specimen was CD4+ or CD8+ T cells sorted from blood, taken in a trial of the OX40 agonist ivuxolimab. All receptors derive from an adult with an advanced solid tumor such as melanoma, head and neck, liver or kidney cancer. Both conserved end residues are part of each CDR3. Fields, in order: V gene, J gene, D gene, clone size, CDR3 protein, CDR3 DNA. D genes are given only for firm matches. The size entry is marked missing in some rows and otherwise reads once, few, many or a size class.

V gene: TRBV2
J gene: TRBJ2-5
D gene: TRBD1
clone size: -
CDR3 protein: CASSEVPGQGETQYF
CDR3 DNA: TGTGCCAGCAGTGAAGTACCGGGACAGGGGGAGACCCAGTACTTC

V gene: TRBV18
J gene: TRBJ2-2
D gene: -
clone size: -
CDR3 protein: CASSPSSGGDTGELFF
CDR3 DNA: TGTGCCAGCTCACCATCCAGCGGCGGAGACACCGGGGAGCTGTTTTTT

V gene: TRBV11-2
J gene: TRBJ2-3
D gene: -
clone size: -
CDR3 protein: CASSLTGASDTQYF
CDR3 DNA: TGTGCCAGCAGCTTAACGGGTGCGTCAGATACGCAGTATTTT

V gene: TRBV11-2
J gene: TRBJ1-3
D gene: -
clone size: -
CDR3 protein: CASSWGNTIYF
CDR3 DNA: TGTGCCAGCAGCTGGGGGAACACCATATATTTT

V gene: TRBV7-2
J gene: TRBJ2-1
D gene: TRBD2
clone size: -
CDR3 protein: CASSPGLGAYNEQFF
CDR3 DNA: TGTGCCAGCAGCCCAGGACTAGGGGCCTACAATGAGCAGTTCTTC

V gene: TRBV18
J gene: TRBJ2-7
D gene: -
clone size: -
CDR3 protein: CASSPKQSGTYEQYF
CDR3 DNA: TGTGCCAGCTCACCAAAGCAGTCAGGGACCTACGAGCAGTACTTC

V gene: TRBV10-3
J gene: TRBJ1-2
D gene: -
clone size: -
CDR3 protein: CAISPVGGLDYGYTF
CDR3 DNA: TGTGCCATCAGCCCCGTTGGGGGTTTAGACTATGGCTACACCTTC

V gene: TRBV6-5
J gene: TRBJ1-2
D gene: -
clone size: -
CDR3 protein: CASGSQNYGYTF
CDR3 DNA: TGTGCCAGCGGGTCCCAGAACTATGGCTACACCTTC

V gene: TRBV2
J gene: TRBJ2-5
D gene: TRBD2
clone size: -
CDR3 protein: CASALSGGPQETQYF
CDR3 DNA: TGTGCCAGCGCCCTAAGCGGGGGACCCCAAGAGACCCAGTACTTC

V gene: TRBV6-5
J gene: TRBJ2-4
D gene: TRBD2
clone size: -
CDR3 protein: CASSYDSGIAKNIQYF
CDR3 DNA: TGTGCCAGCAGTTACGATAGCGGGATAGCCAAAAACATTCAGTACTTC

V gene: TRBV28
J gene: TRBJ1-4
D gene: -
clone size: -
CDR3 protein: CASKGHLTNEKLFF
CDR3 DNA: TGTGCCAGCAAGGGACACTTAACTAATGAAAAACTGTTTTTT

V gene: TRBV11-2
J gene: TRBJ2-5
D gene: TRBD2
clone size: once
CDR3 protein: CASSLERAGGLRQTQYF
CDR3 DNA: TGTGCCAGCAGCTTAGAACGGGCGGGGGGACTGAGGCAGACCCAGTACTTC

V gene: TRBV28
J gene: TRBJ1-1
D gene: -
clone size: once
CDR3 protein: CASSLNPRGASSAFF
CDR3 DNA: TGTGCCAGCAGTTTGAACCCCAGGGGCGCGTCGAGCGCTTTCTTT

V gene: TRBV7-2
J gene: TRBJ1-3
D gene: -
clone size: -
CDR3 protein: CASSSRRAGNTIYF
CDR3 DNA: TGTGCCAGCAGCTCCCGAAGGGCTGGAAACACCATATATTTT

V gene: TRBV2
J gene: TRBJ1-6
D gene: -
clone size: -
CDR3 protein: CASSEGTSYNSPLHF
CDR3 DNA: TGTGCCAGCAGTGAAGGAACCTCGTATAATTCACCCCTCCACTTT

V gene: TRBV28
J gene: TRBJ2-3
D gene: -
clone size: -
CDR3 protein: CASSSYLSGGTDTQYF
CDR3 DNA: TGTGCCAGCAGTTCATACCTTTCTGGAGGCACAGATACGCAGTATTTT

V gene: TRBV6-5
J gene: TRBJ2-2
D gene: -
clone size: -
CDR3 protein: CASSYSRFTGELFF
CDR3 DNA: TGTGCCAGCAGTTACTCGCGGTTCACCGGGGAGCTGTTTTTT

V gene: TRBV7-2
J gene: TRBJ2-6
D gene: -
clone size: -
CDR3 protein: CASSLPLDGANVLTF
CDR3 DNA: TGTGCCAGCAGCCTCCCTTTGGACGGGGCCAACGTCCTGACTTTC

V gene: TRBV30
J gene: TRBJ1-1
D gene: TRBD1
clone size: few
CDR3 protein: CAWGTGTEAFF
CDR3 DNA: TGTGCCTGGGGGACAGGCACTGAAGCTTTCTTT

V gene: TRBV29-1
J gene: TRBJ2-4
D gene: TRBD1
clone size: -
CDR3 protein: CSVGTDVAKNIQYF
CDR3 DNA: TGCAGCGTGGGGACAGACGTAGCCAAAAACATTCAGTACTTC

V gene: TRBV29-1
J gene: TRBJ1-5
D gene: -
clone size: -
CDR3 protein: CSVEGGGGNQPQHF
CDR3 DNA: TGCAGCGTTGAAGGTGGTGGTGGCAATCAGCCCCAGCATTTT

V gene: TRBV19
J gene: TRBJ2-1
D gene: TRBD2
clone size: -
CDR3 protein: CASSLIRGSGGYNEQFF
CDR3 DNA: TGTGCCAGTAGTCTCATCAGGGGTAGCGGGGGTTACAATGAGCAGTTCTTC

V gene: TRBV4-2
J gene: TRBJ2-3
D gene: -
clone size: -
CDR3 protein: CASSQVSTNTDTQYF
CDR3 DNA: TGTGCCAGCAGCCAAGTGTCTACAAACACAGATACGCAGTATTTT

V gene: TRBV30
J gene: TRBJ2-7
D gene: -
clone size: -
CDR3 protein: CAWGQGRGEQYF
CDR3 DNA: TGTGCCTGGGGTCAGGGGCGGGGGGAGCAGTACTTC

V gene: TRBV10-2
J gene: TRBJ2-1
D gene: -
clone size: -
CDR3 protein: CASSERGGTPSYNEQFF
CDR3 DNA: TGCGCCAGCAGTGAAAGGGGCGGGACACCATCCTACAATGAGCAGTTCTTC

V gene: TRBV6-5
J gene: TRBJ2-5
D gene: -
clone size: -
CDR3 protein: CASSLGSGRETQYF
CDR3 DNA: TGTGCCAGCAGTTTGGGATCGGGCCGGGAGACCCAGTACTTC

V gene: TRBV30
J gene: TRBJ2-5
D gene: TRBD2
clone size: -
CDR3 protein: CAWRGLAGDRLGETQYF
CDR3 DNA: TGTGCCTGGAGGGGACTAGCGGGGGATCGGCTAGGAGAGACCCAGTACTTC

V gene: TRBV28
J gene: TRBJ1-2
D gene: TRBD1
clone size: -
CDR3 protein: CASRTHRQGTNYGYTF
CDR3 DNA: TGTGCCAGCCGGACCCACCGACAGGGAACTAACTATGGCTACACCTTC

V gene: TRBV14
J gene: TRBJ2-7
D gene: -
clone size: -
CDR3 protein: CASSLSLGITYEQYF
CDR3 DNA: TGTGCCAGCAGCCTTAGCTTGGGGATAACCTACGAGCAGTACTTC

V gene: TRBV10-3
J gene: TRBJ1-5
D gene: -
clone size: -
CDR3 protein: CAISGRGINQPQHF
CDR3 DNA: TGTGCCATCAGTGGAAGAGGAATTAATCAGCCCCAGCATTTT

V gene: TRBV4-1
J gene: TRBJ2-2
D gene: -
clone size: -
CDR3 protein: CASSLRDFPPGELFF
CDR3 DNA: TGCGCCAGCAGCCTTCGGGACTTCCCGCCCGGGGAGCTGTTTTTT

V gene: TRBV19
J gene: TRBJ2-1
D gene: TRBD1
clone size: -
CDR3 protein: CASSAGTGIHEQFF
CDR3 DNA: TGTGCCAGTAGTGCCGGGACAGGAATCCATGAGCAGTTCTTC

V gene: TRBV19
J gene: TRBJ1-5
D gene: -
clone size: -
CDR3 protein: CASSPQGMEQPQHF
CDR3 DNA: TGTGCCAGTAGCCCCCAAGGAATGGAGCAGCCCCAGCATTTT

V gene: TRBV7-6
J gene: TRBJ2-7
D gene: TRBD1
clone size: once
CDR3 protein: CASSLGTGRAYEQYF
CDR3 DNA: TGTGCCAGCAGCTTAGGGACAGGGAGAGCCTACGAGCAGTACTTC

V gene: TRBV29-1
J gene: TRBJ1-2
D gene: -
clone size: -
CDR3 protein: CSVEMPPRGGNYGYTF
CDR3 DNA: TGCAGCGTTGAAATGCCACCGCGCGGGGGGAACTATGGCTACACCTTC

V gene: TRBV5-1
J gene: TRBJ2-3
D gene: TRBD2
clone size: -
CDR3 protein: CASSPGLAGFTQYF
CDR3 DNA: TGCGCCAGCAGCCCGGGACTAGCGGGGTTTACGCAGTATTTT

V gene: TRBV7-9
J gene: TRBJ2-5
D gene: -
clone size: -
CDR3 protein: CASSLAGAETQYF
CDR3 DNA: TGTGCCAGCAGCTTAGCGGGGGCGGAGACCCAGTACTTC

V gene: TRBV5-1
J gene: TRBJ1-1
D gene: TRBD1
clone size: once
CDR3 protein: CASSPQGSRTEAFF
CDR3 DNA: TGCGCCAGCAGCCCACAGGGGAGTCGCACTGAAGCTTTCTTT

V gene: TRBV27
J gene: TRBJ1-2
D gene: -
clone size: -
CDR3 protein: CASSGTVERIGYTF
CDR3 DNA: TGTGCCAGCAGCGGGACGGTGGAGAGGATTGGCTACACCTTC

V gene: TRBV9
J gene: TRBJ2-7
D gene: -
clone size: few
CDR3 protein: CASSPGLGSSYEQYF
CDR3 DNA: TGTGCCAGCAGTCCCGGCCTAGGGAGCTCCTACGAGCAGTACTTC

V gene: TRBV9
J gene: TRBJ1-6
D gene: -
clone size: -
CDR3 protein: CASSRSYRDNSPLHF
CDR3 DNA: TGTGCCAGCAGCCGATCGTACAGGGATAATTCACCCCTCCACTTT

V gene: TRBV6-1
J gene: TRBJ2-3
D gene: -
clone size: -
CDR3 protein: CASSEVEDTQYF
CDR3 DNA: TGTGCCAGCAGTGAAGTGGAAGATACGCAGTATTTT